The 27 T cell receptor beta chains below come from one sample, sequenced in a study of blood T cell repertoires in COVID-19. Method: immunoSEQ multiplex PCR; TCRdb's copy keeps in-frame clones and lacks some. The sample holds 100,000 or so clones, over 80% seen once. The specimen was peripheral blood. These receptors were collected from a man aged 45-60 years with active COVID-19.

This clone has a single count. The V call is TRBV30, the J call TRBJ2-1; 12 nucleotides align to TRBD2. The ends lost 5 bases at V and 9 bases at J; junction bases unmatched: 8. The CDR3 totals 14 residues. Germline V lookup: CDR1 GTSNPN, CDR2 SVGIG (reference sequence). CDR3 residues: CAWETSGRTGEQFF. CDR3 in DNA: TGTGCCTGGGAAACTAGCGGGAGGACTGGTGAGCAGTTCTTC.

The chain links TRBV11-3 to TRBJ2-3, with D possibly being TRBD2 (6 bases). CDR1 SGHNT and CDR2 YENEEA come from the germline V gene. The V and J ends lost 5 bases and 2 bases respectively, with 14 bases between them. The CDR3 sequence is 15 residues long. The CDR3 is CASSDPSELTDTQYF. For the CDR3, the DNA is TGTGCCAGCAGCGACCCTAGCGAGCTCACAGATACGCAGTATTTT.

The chain carries TRBV7-9 and TRBJ2-3; D might be TRBD2 (5 bases). Germline CDR1 is SEHNR and CDR2 is FQNEAQ (reference sequence). This CDR3 is built from 15 residues. Trimming stripped 1 base from V and 7 bases from J, with 15 bases between. The CDR3 DNA reads TGTGCCAGCAGCTTAGATCGGGGATACATTAATACGCAGTATTTT. Amino acids: CASSLDRGYINTQYF.

The J gene is TRBJ2-5, the V gene TRBV5-6; D might be TRBD1 (6 bases). Per germline, CDR1 SGHDT and CDR2 YYEEEE. The CDR3 extends over 13 amino acids. Trimming left V 4 bases short and J 5 bases short, with 12 bases between. The DNA of the CDR3 is TGTGCCAGCAGCCCACAGGGTTGGGAGACCCAGTACTTC. As protein: CASSPQGWETQYF.

The CDR3 coding sequence is TGTGCCAGCCTTAGGGGTTATGAGCAGTTCTTC. It codes for CASLRGYEQFF. The chain has TRBV6-5 and TRBJ2-1; maybe TRBD1 (5 bases). The CDR3 extends over 11 amino acids. The V end lost 8 bases, the J end lost 8 bases, and 10 bases lay between the germline ends. Germline V gene lookup returns CDR1 MNHEY and CDR2 SVGAGI.

The chain carries TRBV14 and TRBJ2-3; the match to TRBD1 covers 7 bases. The CDR3 totals 18 residues. From germline, CDR1 is SGHDN and CDR2 FVKESK. Trimming removed 0 bases from V and 2 bases from J; junction bases left unmatched: 11. CDR3 sequence (DNA): TGTGCCAGCAGCCAAGATTTCCCCGGGACAGTCCTCACAGATACGCAGTATTTT. Its translation: CASSQDFPGTVLTDTQYF.

CDR3: CASSLGLAGEGEQFF. CDR3 bases: TGTGCCAGCAGCCTCGGACTAGCGGGAGAAGGAGAGCAGTTCTTC. The rearrangement uses TRBV7-7 and TRBJ2-1; 13 bases match TRBD2. The germline V gene has CDR1 SSHAT and CDR2 FNYEAQ (reference sequence). With 5 bases clipped from V and 10 bases from J, the junction kept 8 bases outside the gene matches. The CDR3 has 15 amino acids.

The J gene is TRBJ1-1, the V gene TRBV6-5; a weak D match, TRBD1 (6 bases). This CDR3 spans 13 amino acids. Germline CDR1 MNHEY, CDR2 SVGAGI. V was cut by 3 bases and J by 11 bases, with 16 bases left in between. CDR3 sequence reads: CASSYGEGGFAFF. DNA for the CDR3: TGTGCCAGCAGTTATGGGGAGGGGGGGTTCGCTTTCTTT.

The V call is TRBV20-1, the J call TRBJ2-7, with D unclear. The V and J ends lost 5 bases and 4 bases respectively, with 6 bases between them. The germline gives CDR1 DFQATT, CDR2 SNEGSKA (reference sequence). The CDR3 contains 10 residues. The chain's CDR3 is CSALTYEQYF. CDR3 coding DNA: TGCAGTGCTCTCACATACGAGCAGTACTTC.

This rearrangement joins TRBV11-2 to TRBJ2-7, with 8 bases fitting TRBD2. The CDR3 sequence is 16 residues long. From germline, CDR1 is SGHAT and CDR2 FQNNGV. Trimming at V came to 4 bases and at J to 2 bases, leaving 10 bases not matched to a gene. The CDR3 protein is CASSSQSGRGTYEQYF. CDR3 bases: TGTGCCAGCAGCTCCCAGAGCGGGAGAGGGACCTACGAGCAGTACTTC.

V and J are TRBV9 and TRBJ2-1, with 11 bases identical to TRBD2. The CDR3 has 15 residues. Germline V gene sequence: CDR1 SGDLS, CDR2 YYNGEE. V lost 4 bases to trimming and J lost 7 bases; unmatched junction nucleotides: 7. CDR3 bases: TGTGCCAGCAGCCCGGGACTAGCGGAGGGAAATGAGCAGTTCTTC. This codes for CASSPGLAEGNEQFF.

The table lists this clone with a count of one. V is TRBV9 and J is TRBJ2-2; 9 nucleotides match TRBD2. The germline CDR1 and CDR2 sequences are SGDLS and YYNGEE. CDR3 size: 15 residues. Trimming removed 3 bases from V and 2 bases from J; junction bases left unmatched: 2. The CDR3 here is CASSGTSVNTGELFF. In DNA, the CDR3 is TGTGCCAGCAGCGGGACTAGCGTAAACACCGGGGAGCTGTTTTTT.

The genes are TRBV5-4 and TRBJ2-7; 7 positions match TRBD1. Germline CDR1 is SGHNT and CDR2 is YYREEE (reference sequence). The CDR3 is made up of 14 amino acids. The V gene end was trimmed by 1 base and the J gene end by 0 bases; junction bases not matched to a gene: 1. This CDR3 is CASSLRQGSYEQYF. The CDR3 coding sequence is TGTGCCAGCAGCTTGAGACAGGGCTCCTACGAGCAGTACTTC. The whole variable domain, filled in from reference TRBV5-4 and TRBJ2-7, reads ETGVTQSPTHLIKTRGQQVTLRCSSQSGHNTVSWYQQALGQGPQFIFQYYREEENGRGNFPPRFSGLQFPNYSSELNVNALELDDSALYLCASSLRQGSYEQYFGPGTRLTVT.

This chain uses TRBV11-2 with TRBJ1-5; 10 bases align to TRBD1. The CDR3 is 15 amino acids. From germline, CDR1 is SGHAT and CDR2 FQNNGV. Trimming removed 5 bases from V and 1 base from J; junction bases left unmatched: 2. The chain's CDR3 is CASSPGQGSNQPQHF. CDR3 DNA sequence: TGTGCCAGCAGCCCGGGACAGGGGAGCAATCAGCCCCAGCATTTT.

The chain has TRBV21-1 and TRBJ2-7; TRBD2 is the table's D call and was not checked against the DNA. TRBV21-1 constitutes a pseudogene. The CDR3 has 16 amino acids. CDR3 nucleotide sequence: TGTGCCAGCAGCAAATGTGTCGGGAGCGGGAGGTGCGAGCAGTACTTC. The encoded protein is CASSKCVGSGRCEQYF.

This chain links TRBV28 with TRBJ1-5, with 7 nucleotides matching TRBD1. The CDR3 is made up of 14 amino acids. Germline lookup yields CDR1 MDHEN and CDR2 SYDVKM. V dropped 5 bases and J dropped 3; count of bases not matched to a gene: 4. The CDR3 region has the DNA TGTGCCAGCAGTCGGGGACAGAACAATCAGCCCCAGCATTTT. It specifies CASSRGQNNQPQHF.

This chain connects TRBV18 to TRBJ2-1; 11 bases are shared with TRBD2. J was trimmed by 7 bases and V by 2 bases; bases with no gene match: 13. There are 18 residues in the CDR3. The V gene's germline CDR1 is KGHSH and CDR2 LQKENI. The DNA for the CDR3 is TGTGCCAGCTCACCAAAATTAGGGACTAGCGGTGGGCTTAATGAGCAGTTCTTC. This sequence encodes CASSPKLGTSGGLNEQFF. Filled out from reference TRBV18 and TRBJ2-1, the complete variable domain reads NAGVMQNPRHLVRRRGQEARLRCSPMKGHSHVYWYRQLPEEGLKFMVYLQKENIIDESGMPKERFSAEFPKEGPSILRIQQVVRGDSAAYFCASSPKLGTSGGLNEQFFGPGTRLTVL.

The V gene is TRBV15, the J gene TRBJ1-1, with D hard to call. The germline gives CDR1 LNHNV, CDR2 YYDKDF (reference sequence). V gave up 4 bases and J gave up 2 bases, with 5 bases separating them. The CDR3 is 12 residues long. The CDR3 protein is CATSNYNTEAFF. The CDR3 nucleotides are TGTGCCACCAGCAATTATAACACTGAAGCTTTCTTT.

The rearrangement uses TRBV7-3 and TRBJ1-2; 12 nucleotides match TRBD1. V was clipped by 5 bases and J by 8 bases; unmatched bases: 6. The CDR3 sequence is 14 residues long. Germline V gene data show CDR1 as SGHTA and CDR2 as FQGTGA. For the CDR3, the DNA is TGTGCCAGCAGCAGCGGGACAGGGGGCGAGGGCTACACCTTC. Amino acid sequence: CASSSGTGGEGYTF.

The genes are TRBV15 and TRBJ2-1; D unresolved. Germline assignment: CDR1 LNHNV and CDR2 YYDKDF (reference sequence). The V end lost 8 bases, the J end lost 8 bases, and 10 bases lay between the germline ends. This CDR3 comprises 11 residues. The CDR3: CATSRGHEQFF. CDR3 nucleotide sequence: TGTGCCACCTCTCGTGGCCATGAGCAGTTCTTC.

The V call is TRBV2, the J call TRBJ2-1; TRBD2 matches at 8 bases. The CDR3 extends over 11 amino acids. The J segment lost 10 bases and the V segment lost 6 bases, leaving 2 bases of the junction unmatched. CDR1 is SNHLY and CDR2 is FYNNEI in the germline V gene. CDR3: CASSRLAEQFF. The CDR3 bases are TGTGCCAGCAGCCGACTAGCGGAGCAGTTCTTC.

The V and J genes are TRBV5-5 and TRBJ2-5; 7 bases are shared with TRBD1. The CDR3 contains 15 residues. J lost 2 bases, V lost 3 bases, and 7 bases had no gene match. Germline V gene data show CDR1 as SGHKS and CDR2 as YYEKEE (reference sequence). The CDR3, as DNA: TGTGCCAGCAGCTCGACAGGGTCAGGGCAAGAGACCCAGTACTTC. Residues: CASSSTGSGQETQYF.

V usage is TRBV7-3 and J usage is TRBJ1-1, with D unclear. The ends were cut back, 5 bases at V and 3 bases at J, with 16 bases in the middle. This CDR3 has 15 amino acids. The V gene's germline CDR1 is SGHTA and CDR2 FQGTGA. CDR3 loop: CASSPRGRYDTEAFF. The CDR3 bases are TGTGCCAGCAGCCCACGTGGGAGGTACGACACTGAAGCTTTCTTT.

The chain joins TRBV5-1 to TRBJ2-2; 11 nucleotides align to TRBD1. The junction had 3 bases not matched to a gene; V was cut back by 4 bases and J by 4 bases. CDR1 and CDR2 from the germline V gene are SGHRS and YFSETQ. The CDR3 runs to 15 residues. CDR3 DNA: TGCGCCAGCAGCGAAGGGACAGGGGGCACCGGGGAGCTGTTTTTT. The encoded protein is CASSEGTGGTGELFF.

The genes are TRBV11-2 and TRBJ2-1; D is undetermined. The CDR3 is 14 amino acids. Germline-derived CDR1 and CDR2 are SGHAT and FQNNGV. Trimming took off 1 base at V and 11 bases at J, with 15 bases between the two ends. The CDR3 sequence is CASSLGLAESKQFF. As DNA, the CDR3 is TGTGCCAGCAGCTTAGGTTTGGCAGAAAGTAAGCAGTTCTTC.

This clone was observed a few times. The rearrangement links TRBV12-2 to TRBJ2-5; TRBD2 was called by the table and not checked on the DNA. TRBV12-2 is designated a pseudogene. This CDR3 region has 16 residues. DNA for the CDR3: TGTGCAAGTCGCCTCGGACTAGCGGACCACCAAGAGACCCAGTACTTC. Encoded protein: CASRLGLADHQETQYF.

The rearrangement uses TRBV6-1 and TRBJ2-5; 9 nucleotides line up with TRBD1. V shed 1 base and J 8 bases; nucleotides not matched to a gene: 5. The CDR3 loop spans 14 amino acids. Germline V gene lookup returns CDR1 MNHNS and CDR2 SASEGT. CDR3 amino acids: CASSEGTGVRTQYF. CDR3 bases: TGTGCCAGCAGTGAAGGGACAGGGGTTCGAACCCAGTACTTC.